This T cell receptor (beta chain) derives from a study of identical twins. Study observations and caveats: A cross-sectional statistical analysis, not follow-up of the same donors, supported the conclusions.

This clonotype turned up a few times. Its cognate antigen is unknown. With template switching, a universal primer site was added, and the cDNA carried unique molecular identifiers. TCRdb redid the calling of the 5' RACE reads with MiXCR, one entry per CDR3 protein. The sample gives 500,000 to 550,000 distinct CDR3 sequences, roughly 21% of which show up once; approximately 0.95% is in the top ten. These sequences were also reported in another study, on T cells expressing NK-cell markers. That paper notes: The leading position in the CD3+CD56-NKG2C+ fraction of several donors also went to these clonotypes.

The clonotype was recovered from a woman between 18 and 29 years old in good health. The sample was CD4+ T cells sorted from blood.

For the CDR3, the DNA is TGTGCCAGCAGGCTAGCATGGGGGACAGATACGCAGTATTTT. It translates to CASRLAWGTDTQYF. The chain is built from TRBV6-1 and TRBJ2-3; TRBD1 or TRBD2 may be the D gene (5 bases each). V was trimmed by 6 bases and J by 3 bases, leaving 13 bases between them. Germline V gives CDR1 MNHNS, CDR2 SASEGT. The CDR3 extends over 14 amino acids.